This T cell receptor (beta chain) stems from a study of OX40 agonist ivuxolimab in advanced cancers. Study at large: Participants could have had prior anti-PD-1, anti-PD-L1 or anti-CTLA-4 therapy, and 40% had some.

TCRdb's copy holds only in-frame clones and misses some; the assay was immunoSEQ multiplex PCR. The sample holds 69,000 or so clones, 75% to 90% seen once. Material: CD4+ or CD8+ T cells sorted from blood, obtained in a trial of the OX40 agonist ivuxolimab. This TCR derives from an adult with an advanced solid tumor such as melanoma, head and neck, liver or kidney cancer.

The chain's CDR3 is CASSSGTGVREQYF. The CDR3 nucleotides read TGCGCCAGCAGTTCCGGGACTGGGGTAAGAGAGCAGTACTTC. The chain combines TRBV10-1 with TRBJ2-7, with D possibly matching TRBD2 (6 bases). The CDR3 length is 14 residues. The V gene lost 5 bases and the J gene lost 7 bases, with 18 bases spanning the gap. Germline CDR1 and CDR2: WNHNN and SYGVQD (reference sequence).